This T cell receptor (beta chain) derives from a study of OX40 agonist ivuxolimab in advanced cancers. Study-wide context: Patients were given ivuxolimab, an antibody that agonizes OX40 (CD134).

Study results and caveats: In a subset of nonresponders, normalized T-cell clonal expansion was also low.

Produced via immunoSEQ multiplex PCR; TCRdb's table is partial and in-frame only. In the table there are about 34,000 clones, around nine tenths of which are singletons. For this clone: Its antigen is as yet unknown.

Trimming shortened V by 6 bases and J by 8 bases, and 13 bases separated the two germline ends. Germline lookup yields CDR1 MDHEN and CDR2 SYDVKM. The CDR3 extends over 12 amino acids. The TCR originated in an adult with an advanced solid tumor such as melanoma, head and neck, liver or kidney cancer. The source material was CD4+ or CD8+ T cells sorted from blood, sampled in a trial of the OX40 agonist ivuxolimab. The V gene is TRBV28, the J gene TRBJ1-1; perhaps TRBD1 as D (5 bases). CDR3 protein: CASRVLWGEAFF. In nucleotides, the CDR3 is TGTGCCAGCAGGGTTCTCTGGGGGGAAGCTTTCTTT. Full variable domain (outside the CDR3, taken from reference TRBV28 and TRBJ1-1): DVKVTQSSRYLVKRTGEKVFLECVQDMDHENMFWYRQDPGLGLRLIYFSYDVKMKEKGDIPEGYSVSREKKERFSLILESASTNQTSMYLCASRVLWGEAFFGQGTRLTVV.